This TCR beta chain was observed in a study of beta chain features in type 1 diabetes. This clone came up a few times. Antigen: not known. Isolated RNA was reverse transcribed in full, so expressed TCRB transcripts were sequenced. Only in-frame clones appear in the TCRdb table, and some are missing; sequencing was by immunoSEQ multiplex PCR. This sample has 810,000 or so clones; around a sixth occur once, and the top ten carry about 0.025%. Study-wide points: cDNA sequencing could over-represent cells with high TCR expression.

The CDR3 runs to 11 residues. V lost 4 bases and J lost 8, with 8 bases in between. Per germline, CDR1 MDHEN and CDR2 SYDVKM. The rearrangement joins TRBV28 to TRBJ2-5; D unclear. The clonotype originates from a woman aged 18-30 years in good health. Specimen: naive CD4+ T cells from blood. Written as DNA, the CDR3 is TGTGCCAGCAGTTGGGAAACCACCCAGTACTTC. Translated, it gives CASSWETTQYF.